This T cell receptor (beta chain) emerged from a study of shared clonotypes between healthy human individuals. As for the study in general: CD8 memory received one plate per donor, CD8 naive two, CD4 memory three and CD4 naive three.

The table came from immunoSEQ multiplex PCR; TCRdb's copy has only in-frame clones and leaves some out. The sample shows roughly 1 million clones, approximately 78% of them seen only once. Healthy HIV-negative adults with no recent acute infections or vaccinations were recruited as donors. Trimming removed 1 base at V and 0 bases at J, with 13 bases between. The germline CDR1 and CDR2 sequences are SEHNR and FQNEAQ (reference sequence). This CDR3 is built from 17 residues. The clonotype originates from a man aged 18 to 35 in good health. Some clones in this sample may be carry-over from other donors' samples. The chain joins TRBV7-9 to TRBJ2-4; a possible D gene is TRBD1 (5 bases). Material: memory CD4+ T cells from PBMCs. Indicated subset: CD45RA-negative fraction. The CDR3 DNA reads TGTGCCAGCAGCTTAGTCACAGGCCTACTAGCCAAAAACATTCAGTACTTC. As protein: CASSLVTGLLAKNIQYF.